Listed below are T cell receptor beta chains from one sample, sequenced in a study of cytomegalovirus exposure and HLA in healthy donors. Method: immunoSEQ multiplex PCR; TCRdb's copy keeps in-frame clones and lacks some. The sample yields 150,000 to 200,000 clones, 70% to 90% seen once. Sequenced material: PBMCs. These receptor sequences come from a woman in her thirties in good health and CMV-seronegative. The conserved cysteine and the conserved F or W are not part of the CDR3 here.

cdr3_aa,j_call,v_call
ASSLGTVPYEQY,TRBJ2-7,TRBV5-1
ASSFRGVFTEAF,TRBJ1-1,TRBV28
ASTPGANYGYT,TRBJ1-2,TRBV6-1
ASSLGTGYGYT,TRBJ1-2,TRBV7-9
ASSQDSVGGDYGYT,TRBJ1-2,TRBV4-3
ASSRNYYNEQF,TRBJ2-1,TRBV14
ASSTTGTGEQY,TRBJ2-7,TRBV9
ATSRDMGDGYT,TRBJ1-2,TRBV15
ASSLTRGTYNEQF,TRBJ2-1,TRBV5-1
ASSDPRTFLEQY,TRBJ2-7,TRBV2
ASRQGQGLYNEQF,TRBJ2-1,TRBV2